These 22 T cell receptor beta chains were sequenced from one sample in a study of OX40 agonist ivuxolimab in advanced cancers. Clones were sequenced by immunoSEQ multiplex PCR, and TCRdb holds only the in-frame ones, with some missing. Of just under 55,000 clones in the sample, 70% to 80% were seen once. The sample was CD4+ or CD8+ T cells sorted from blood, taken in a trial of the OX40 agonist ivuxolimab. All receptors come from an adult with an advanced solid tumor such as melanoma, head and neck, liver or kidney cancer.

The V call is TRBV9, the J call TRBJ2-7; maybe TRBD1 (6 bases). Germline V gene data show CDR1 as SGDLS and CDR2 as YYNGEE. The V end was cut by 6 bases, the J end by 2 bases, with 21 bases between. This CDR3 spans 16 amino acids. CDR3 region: CASTVPTWQGPYEQYF. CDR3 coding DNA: TGTGCCAGCACCGTCCCAACGTGGCAGGGGCCCTACGAGCAGTACTTC.

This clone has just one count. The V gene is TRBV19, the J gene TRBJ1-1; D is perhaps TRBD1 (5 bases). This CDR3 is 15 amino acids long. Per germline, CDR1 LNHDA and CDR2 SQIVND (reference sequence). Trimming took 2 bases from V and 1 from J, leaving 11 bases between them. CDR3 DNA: TGTGCCAGTAGTATACGAGGGACTGGGAACACTGAAGCTTTCTTT. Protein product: CASSIRGTGNTEAFF.

The DNA for the CDR3 is TGCAGCGTGAGGGGGCAGGGGAGCAATCAGCCCCAGCATTTT. Translating gives CSVRGQGSNQPQHF. The rearrangement links TRBV29-1 to TRBJ1-5, with TRBD1 identical over 7 bases. Looked up from germline, CDR1 is SQVTM and CDR2 is ANQGSEA. This CDR3 is 14 amino acids long. Trimming took 6 bases from V and 1 from J; bases not matched to a gene: 6.

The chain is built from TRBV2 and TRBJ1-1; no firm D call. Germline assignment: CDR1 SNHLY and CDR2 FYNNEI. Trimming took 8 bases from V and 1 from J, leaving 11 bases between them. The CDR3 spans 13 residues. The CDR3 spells CASLGWENTEAFF. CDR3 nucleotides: TGTGCCAGCCTGGGTTGGGAGAACACTGAAGCTTTCTTT. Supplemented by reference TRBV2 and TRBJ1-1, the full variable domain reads EPEVTQTPSHQVTQMGQEVILRCVPISNHLYFYWYRQILGQKVEFLVSFYNNEISEKSEIFDDQFSVERPDGSNFTLKIRSTKLEDSAMYFCASLGWENTEAFFGQGTRLTVV.

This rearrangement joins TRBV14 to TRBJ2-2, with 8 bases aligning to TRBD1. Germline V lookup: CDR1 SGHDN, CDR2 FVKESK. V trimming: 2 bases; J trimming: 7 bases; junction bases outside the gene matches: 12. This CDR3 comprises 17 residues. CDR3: CASSQLPDRVTGGELFF. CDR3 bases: TGTGCCAGCAGCCAATTGCCGGACAGGGTAACGGGCGGGGAGCTGTTTTTT.

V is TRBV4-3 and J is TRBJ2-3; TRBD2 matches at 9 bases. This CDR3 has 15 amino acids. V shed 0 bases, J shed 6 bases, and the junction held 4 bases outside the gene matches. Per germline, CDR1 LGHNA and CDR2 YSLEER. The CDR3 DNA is TGCGCCAGCAGCCAAGAGACTAGCGGTGACGATACGCAGTATTTT. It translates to CASSQETSGDDTQYF.

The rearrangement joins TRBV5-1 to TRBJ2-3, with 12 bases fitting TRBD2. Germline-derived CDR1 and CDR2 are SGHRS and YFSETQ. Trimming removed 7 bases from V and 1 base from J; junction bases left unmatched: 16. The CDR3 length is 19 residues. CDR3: CASGKGASGRAKGTDTQYF. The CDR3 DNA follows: TGCGCCAGCGGTAAAGGGGCTAGCGGGAGGGCCAAGGGCACAGATACGCAGTATTTT. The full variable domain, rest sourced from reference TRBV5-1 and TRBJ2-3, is KAGVTQTPRYLIKTRGQQVTLSCSPISGHRSVSWYQQTPGQGLQFLFEYFSETQRNKGNFPGRFSGRQFSNSRSEMNVSTLELGDSALYLCASGKGASGRAKGTDTQYFGPGTRLTVL.

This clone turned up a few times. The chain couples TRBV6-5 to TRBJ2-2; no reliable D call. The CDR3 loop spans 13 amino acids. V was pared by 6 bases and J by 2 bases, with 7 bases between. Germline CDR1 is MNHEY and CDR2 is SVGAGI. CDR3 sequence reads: CASRTHNTGELFF. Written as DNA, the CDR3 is TGTGCCAGCAGGACACATAACACCGGGGAGCTGTTTTTT.

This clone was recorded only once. CDR3 residues: CASSSGTGIYNEQFF. CDR3 coding DNA: TGTGCCAGTAGTTCCGGGACAGGGATCTACAATGAGCAGTTCTTC. The chain employs TRBV19 and TRBJ2-1, with 9 bases matching TRBD1. V shed 5 bases, J shed 3 bases, and the junction held 5 bases outside the gene matches. The length of the CDR3 is 15 residues. Germline loops: CDR1 LNHDA, CDR2 SQIVND (reference sequence).

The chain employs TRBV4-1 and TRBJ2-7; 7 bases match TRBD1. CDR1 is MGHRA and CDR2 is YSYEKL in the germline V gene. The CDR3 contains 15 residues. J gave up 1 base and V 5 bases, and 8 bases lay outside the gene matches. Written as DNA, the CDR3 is TGCGCCAGCAGCATTCGGGACAGCCGATCCTACGAGCAGTACTTC. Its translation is CASSIRDSRSYEQYF.

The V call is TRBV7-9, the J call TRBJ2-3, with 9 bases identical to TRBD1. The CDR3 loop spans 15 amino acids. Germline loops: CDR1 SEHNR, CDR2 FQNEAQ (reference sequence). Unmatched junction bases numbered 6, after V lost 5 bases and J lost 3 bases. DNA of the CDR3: TGTGCCAGCAGCCATGGACAGGGGATAACAGATACGCAGTATTTT. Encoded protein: CASSHGQGITDTQYF.

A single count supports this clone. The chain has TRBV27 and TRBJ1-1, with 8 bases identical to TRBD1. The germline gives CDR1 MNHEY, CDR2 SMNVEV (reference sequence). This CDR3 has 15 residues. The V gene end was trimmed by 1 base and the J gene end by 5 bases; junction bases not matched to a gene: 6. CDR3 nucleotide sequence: TGTGCCAGCAGTTTATTGGGGACAGGTCGAACTGAAGCTTTCTTT. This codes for CASSLLGTGRTEAFF.

The CDR3 is CASGDRERSVLYEQYF. The CDR3 region has the DNA TGTGCCAGCGGGGACAGGGAGCGGTCCGTTTTGTACGAGCAGTACTTC. This chain connects TRBV2 to TRBJ2-7; 9 bases align to TRBD1. V shed 8 bases and J 4 bases; nucleotides not matched to a gene: 15. The CDR3 spans 16 residues. CDR1 is SNHLY and CDR2 is FYNNEI in the germline V gene.

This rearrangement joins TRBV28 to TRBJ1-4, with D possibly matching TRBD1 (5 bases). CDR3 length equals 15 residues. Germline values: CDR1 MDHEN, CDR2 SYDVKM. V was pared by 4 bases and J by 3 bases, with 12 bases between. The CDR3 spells CASSSGGAANEKLFF. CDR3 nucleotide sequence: TGTGCCAGCAGTTCCGGCGGGGCAGCTAATGAAAAACTGTTTTTT.

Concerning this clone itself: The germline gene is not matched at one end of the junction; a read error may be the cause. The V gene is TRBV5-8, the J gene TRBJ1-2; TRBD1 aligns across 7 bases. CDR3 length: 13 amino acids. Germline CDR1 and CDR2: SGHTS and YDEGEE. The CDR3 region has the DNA TGTGCCAGCAGCTTTCTTTTACAGGGGTCGCCTGGATTC. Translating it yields CASSFLLQGSPGF.

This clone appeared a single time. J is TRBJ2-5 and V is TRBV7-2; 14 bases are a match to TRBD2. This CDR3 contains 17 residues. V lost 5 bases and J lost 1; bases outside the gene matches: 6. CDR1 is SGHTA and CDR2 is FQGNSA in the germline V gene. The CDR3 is CASSPGLAGARQETQYF. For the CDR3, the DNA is TGTGCCAGCAGCCCGGGACTAGCGGGGGCCCGCCAAGAGACCCAGTACTTC.

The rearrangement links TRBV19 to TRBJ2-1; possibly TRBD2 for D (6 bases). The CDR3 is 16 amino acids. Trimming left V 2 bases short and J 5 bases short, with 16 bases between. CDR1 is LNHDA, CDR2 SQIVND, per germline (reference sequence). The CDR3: CASSIRGRGTNNEQFF. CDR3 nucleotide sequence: TGTGCCAGTAGTATAAGAGGTCGGGGGACGAACAATGAGCAGTTCTTC.

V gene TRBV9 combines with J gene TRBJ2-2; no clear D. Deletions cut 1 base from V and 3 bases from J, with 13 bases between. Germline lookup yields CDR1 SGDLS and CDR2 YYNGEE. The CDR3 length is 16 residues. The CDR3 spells CASSVRLGLDTGELFF. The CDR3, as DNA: TGTGCCAGCAGCGTAAGATTAGGGCTGGACACCGGGGAGCTGTTTTTT.

The CDR3 loop reads CASSQSTLRGGPGNEQFF. CDR3 in DNA: TGCGCCAGCAGCCAAAGTACTTTGCGGGGGGGCCCGGGTAATGAGCAGTTCTTC. V and J are TRBV4-1 and TRBJ2-1; TRBD2 matches at 9 bases. Germline V gene sequence: CDR1 MGHRA, CDR2 YSYEKL. Trimming removed 2 bases from V and 7 bases from J; junction bases left unmatched: 15. The CDR3 has 18 residues.

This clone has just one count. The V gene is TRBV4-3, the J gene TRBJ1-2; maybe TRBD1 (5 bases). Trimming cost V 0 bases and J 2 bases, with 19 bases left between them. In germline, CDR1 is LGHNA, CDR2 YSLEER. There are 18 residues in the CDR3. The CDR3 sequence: CASSQDLRGAPLNYGYTF. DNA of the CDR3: TGCGCCAGCAGCCAAGATCTGAGAGGGGCGCCACTGAACTATGGCTACACCTTC.

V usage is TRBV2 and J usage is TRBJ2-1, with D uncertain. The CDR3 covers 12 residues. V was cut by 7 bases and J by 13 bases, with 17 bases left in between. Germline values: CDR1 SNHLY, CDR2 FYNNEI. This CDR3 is CASTIQLSHQFF. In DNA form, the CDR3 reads TGTGCCAGCACGATCCAGCTGTCGCATCAGTTCTTC.

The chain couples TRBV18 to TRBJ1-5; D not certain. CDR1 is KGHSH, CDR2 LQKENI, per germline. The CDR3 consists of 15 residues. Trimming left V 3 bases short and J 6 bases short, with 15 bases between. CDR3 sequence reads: CASSPGGVLAQPQHF. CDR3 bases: TGTGCCAGCTCACCTGGCGGTGTACTGGCTCAGCCCCAGCATTTT.